The rows below give T cell receptor beta chains drawn from one sample of a study of OX40 agonist ivuxolimab in advanced cancers. The protocol was immunoSEQ multiplex PCR, while the TCRdb copy is restricted to in-frame clones and leaves out a portion. In the table there are around 35,000 clones, roughly 80% of which are singletons. Sequences were derived from CD4+ or CD8+ T cells sorted from blood, sampled in a trial of the OX40 agonist ivuxolimab. All receptors come from an adult with an advanced solid tumor such as melanoma, head and neck, liver or kidney cancer. The CDR3 runs from the conserved cysteine through the conserved F or W. D genes are given only for firm matches. The size entry is marked missing in some rows and otherwise reads once, few, many or a size class.

CDR3aa,CDR3nt,v_gene,abundance,j_gene,d_gene
CASSYLQSSYNSPLHF,TGTGCCAGCAGTTACTTGCAGAGCTCCTATAATTCACCCCTCCACTTT,TRBV6-5,-,TRBJ1-6,-
CASGFLTGHQETQYF,TGTGCCAGCGGATTCCTCACAGGACACCAAGAGACCCAGTACTTC,TRBV6-1,-,TRBJ2-5,-
CASSSGTSGGETQYF,TGTGCCAGCAGCTCCGGGACTAGCGGGGGAGAGACCCAGTACTTC,TRBV7-2,once,TRBJ2-5,TRBD2
CASSFDGTGNEKLFF,TGCGCCAGCAGCTTTGACGGGACAGGGAACGAAAAACTGTTTTTT,TRBV5-1,-,TRBJ1-4,TRBD1
CASSLDFMNTEAFF,TGTGCCAGCAGTTTGGACTTCATGAACACTGAAGCTTTCTTT,TRBV28,-,TRBJ1-1,-
CASSEGYRNTEAFF,TGTGCCAGCAGCGAAGGTTACAGGAACACTGAAGCTTTCTTT,TRBV9,-,TRBJ1-1,-
CASSEALQETQYF,TGTGCCAGCAGTGAGGCATTACAAGAGACCCAGTACTTC,TRBV6-1,once,TRBJ2-5,-
CASSLTRDRGDEQFF,TGTGCCAGCAGCCTAACCCGGGACAGGGGTGATGAGCAGTTCTTC,TRBV4-2,-,TRBJ2-1,TRBD1
CASSFLWGSYEQYF,TGCGCCAGCAGCTTTCTATGGGGAAGCTACGAGCAGTACTTC,TRBV4-1,-,TRBJ2-7,-
CASSEGLDRNEQFF,TGTGCCAGCAGTGAGGGACTAGACCGCAATGAGCAGTTCTTC,TRBV6-1,-,TRBJ2-1,TRBD2
CASSPLGTGNQPQHF,TGTGCCAGCAGCCCCCTCGGGACAGGGAATCAGCCCCAGCATTTT,TRBV11-2,-,TRBJ1-5,TRBD1
CASSLVAGALNTEAFF,TGTGCCAGCAGCTTAGTGGCAGGCGCGTTGAACACTGAAGCTTTCTTT,TRBV11-2,few,TRBJ1-1,-
CASSLDRSQETQYF,TGTGCCAGCAGCTTAGACAGGAGCCAAGAGACCCAGTACTTC,TRBV5-4,-,TRBJ2-5,-
CASSRGARGANVLTF,TGTGCCAGCAGCCGTGGGGCGCGCGGGGCCAACGTCCTGACTTTC,TRBV6-5,-,TRBJ2-6,-
CASSPGGGAPSYNEQFF,TGTGCCAGCAGCCCCGGAGGTGGGGCGCCATCCTACAATGAGCAGTTCTTC,TRBV7-3,once,TRBJ2-1,-
CASRATPSETQYF,TGTGCCAGCAGGGCAACGCCTTCTGAGACCCAGTACTTC,TRBV6-1,-,TRBJ2-5,-
CASSTQGTPGNTIYF,TGCGCCAGCAGCACACAGGGTACTCCCGGAAACACCATATATTTT,TRBV5-1,-,TRBJ1-3,-
CASNGQGGSYEQYF,TGTGCCAGCAACGGGCAGGGGGGCTCCTACGAGCAGTACTTC,TRBV6-6,-,TRBJ2-7,-
CASSWGSYGYTF,TGTGCCAGCTCCTGGGGCAGCTATGGCTACACCTTC,TRBV28,-,TRBJ1-2,-
CASRVQGYYGYTF,TGTGCCAGCAGGGTACAGGGGTACTATGGCTACACCTTC,TRBV6-1,-,TRBJ1-2,TRBD1
CASSFGRYNEQFF,TGTGCCAGCAGCTTCGGACGTTACAATGAGCAGTTCTTC,TRBV7-3,few,TRBJ2-1,-
CASARQGEDEQYF,TGTGCCAGCGCGCGGCAGGGCGAGGACGAGCAGTACTTC,TRBV2,-,TRBJ2-7,-
CASSEQWNTEAFF,TGTGCCAGCAGTGAACAGTGGAACACTGAAGCTTTCTTT,TRBV2,-,TRBJ1-1,-
CASSQLRRLAGDGEQFF,TGCGCCAGCAGCCAACTCCGTAGACTAGCGGGAGATGGTGAGCAGTTCTTC,TRBV4-1,-,TRBJ2-1,TRBD2
CSVGQGHTEAFF,TGCAGCGTTGGACAGGGCCACACTGAAGCTTTCTTT,TRBV29-1,-,TRBJ1-1,TRBD1
CATSGGHSNQPQHF,TGTGCCACCAGCGGCGGGCATAGCAATCAGCCCCAGCATTTT,TRBV15,-,TRBJ1-5,-
CASIQRGEQYF,TGTGCCAGCATTCAAAGGGGGGAGCAGTACTTC,TRBV27,-,TRBJ2-7,-
CASSPGQGVGQPQHF,TGTGCCAGCAGCCCGGGACAGGGAGTTGGTCAGCCCCAGCATTTT,TRBV7-2,-,TRBJ1-5,TRBD1
CAWSVQQGTMTQYF,TGTGCCTGGAGTGTACAACAGGGGACAATGACCCAGTACTTC,TRBV30,few,TRBJ2-5,TRBD1
CASSGTGGYGYTF,TGTGCCAGCAGTGGGACAGGGGGGTATGGCTACACCTTC,TRBV6-5,-,TRBJ1-2,TRBD1
CASREITGDRAFF,TGTGCCAGCCGAGAGATTACAGGGGACAGAGCTTTCTTT,TRBV27,-,TRBJ1-1,TRBD1
CASSPLGTNNEQFF,TGTGCCAGCAGCCCCCTCGGGACGAACAATGAGCAGTTCTTC,TRBV14,-,TRBJ2-1,-
CASSYDRNTGELFF,TGTGCCAGCAGTTACGACAGGAACACCGGGGAGCTGTTTTTT,TRBV6-6,-,TRBJ2-2,-
CASSERRGGELFF,TGTGCCAGCAGTGAAAGGCGAGGGGGGGAGCTGTTTTTT,TRBV2,-,TRBJ2-2,-
CASSPRAEGEKLFF,TGTGCCAGCAGCCCCCGAGCGGAGGGTGAAAAACTGTTTTTT,TRBV4-2,-,TRBJ1-4,-